Listed here is a single T cell receptor (beta chain). These data are taken from a study of PD-L1 blockade in urothelial cancer. In the study overall: Males with urothelial cancer arising in the bladder constituted about 90% of the roughly 30 patients. Samples of blood were analyzed 3 weeks (second dose) and 6 weeks after treatment start. Blood gave a median 141,255 T cells.

This CDR3 has 16 residues. Trimming pared 5 bases from V and 2 bases from J, leaving 16 bases between. The germline gives CDR1 LNHDA, CDR2 SQIVND (reference sequence). The assay was immunoSEQ multiplex PCR, and TCRdb's table has in-frame clones only and misses some. The sample carries under 55,000 clones, under 90% recorded once. Time point in this sample: pretreatment peripheral blood. This material consisted of PBMCs, taken around atezolizumab (anti-PD-L1) treatment. The rearrangement uses TRBV19 and TRBJ1-5; TRBD1 might be the D (6 bases). The sequence was collected from a man in his 70s with urothelial cancer. This CDR3 reads CASSYRERVGNQPQHF. The CDR3 coding sequence is TGTGCCAGTAGTTACAGGGAGAGGGTTGGCAATCAGCCCCAGCATTTT.